What follows are 6 T cell receptor beta chains derived from one specimen sequenced in a study of OX40 agonist ivuxolimab in advanced cancers. Measured with immunoSEQ multiplex PCR; TCRdb has only the in-frame clones, and not every one. The table has roughly 15,000 clones, approximately 88% seen once. Specimen: CD4+ or CD8+ T cells sorted from blood, collected in a trial of the OX40 agonist ivuxolimab. The receptors here all came from an adult with an advanced solid tumor such as melanoma, head and neck, liver or kidney cancer.

This chain uses TRBV5-1 with TRBJ2-7; 9 bases are shared with TRBD1. The CDR3 loop spans 17 amino acids. CDR1 and CDR2 (germline): SGHRS, YFSETQ. Losses at the gene ends were 0 bases for V and 5 bases for J; bases not matched to a gene: 12. The CDR3 sequence is CASSLGTGDRGINEQYF. The CDR3 DNA is TGCGCCAGCAGCTTGGGGACAGGGGATCGGGGTATCAACGAGCAGTACTTC.

The chain combines TRBV7-2 with TRBJ2-7; D may be TRBD2 (5 bases). Germline V CDR1 and CDR2: SGHTA, FQGNSA. The CDR3 covers 11 residues. The V and J ends lost 2 bases and 6 bases respectively, with 5 bases between them. This CDR3 is CASSLSGEQYF. In nucleotides, the CDR3 is TGTGCCAGCAGCTTAAGCGGCGAGCAGTACTTC.

The V gene is TRBV4-3, the J gene TRBJ1-1; D is ambiguous. V shed 0 bases and J shed 3 bases, with 14 bases lying between them. The CDR3 contains 16 residues. Germline V gene lookup returns CDR1 LGHNA and CDR2 YSLEER. In DNA, the CDR3 is TGCGCCAGCAGCCAAGATCCGGGTGGGTGGGACACTGAAGCTTTCTTT. Translated: CASSQDPGGWDTEAFF.

This clone was seen once. This sequence joins TRBV11-2 and TRBJ2-3, with 8 positions matching TRBD1. The CDR3 runs 16 residues. Germline CDR1 SGHAT, CDR2 FQNNGV. V shed 4 bases and J 6 bases; nucleotides not matched to a gene: 12. CDR3 sequence (DNA): TGTGCCAGCAGCTACCGACAGGGGAGAGTAGGCGATACGCAGTATTTT. Translating it yields CASSYRQGRVGDTQYF.

The chain recombines TRBV6-5 with TRBJ2-7; D gene uncertain. With 6 bases removed from V and 3 bases from J, the gap between germline ends came to 12 bases. Germline V gene sequence: CDR1 MNHEY, CDR2 SVGAGI. The CDR3 covers 13 residues. CDR3 amino acids: CASSAEESYEQYF. Here the CDR3 DNA reads TGTGCCAGCAGCGCAGAGGAGAGCTACGAGCAGTACTTC.

The rearrangement links TRBV2 to TRBJ2-1; D possibly corresponds to TRBD2 (7 bases). Trimming left V 6 bases short and J 9 bases short, with 12 bases between. Germline V gene lookup returns CDR1 SNHLY and CDR2 FYNNEI. There are 12 residues in the CDR3. CDR3 in amino acids: CASSPGGVEQFF. The CDR3 DNA is TGTGCCAGCAGCCCGGGGGGCGTTGAGCAGTTCTTC.